These 2 T cell receptor delta chains share one sample of origin, sequenced in a study of gammadelta T cells in human blood. TCRdb fed the RT-PCR reads into CATT to redo clone calling. Counted here are under 950 delta-chain clones, around half occurring once; the ten biggest clones make up around a quarter. The sample consisted of Vgamma9Vdelta2 gamma-delta T cells from cord blood. The receptor source for this set is a newborn.

This clone qualifies as large. This sequence joins TRDV2 and TRDJ3; TRDD3 agrees at 7 bases. Germline assignment: CDR1 GEAIGNYY and CDR2 EKD. The CDR3 sequence is 20 residues long. The trim removed 0 bases at V and 2 bases at J, leaving 12 bases unmatched. DNA of the CDR3: TGTGCCTGTGACACCCGGATCGCTGGGGGTCAACCCTGGGACACCCGACAGATGTTTTTC. Translation gives CACDTRIAGGQPWDTRQMFF.

Comments on this clone: Only one base separates this from a far larger clonotype, so it likely reflects a read error. The chain links TRDV2 to TRDJ1; tentatively, D is TRDD2 or TRDD3 (5 bases each). Trimming cost V 3 bases and J 0 bases, with 22 bases left between them. The CDR3 consists of 18 residues. The germline V gene encodes CDR1 GEAIGNYY and CDR2 EKD. CDR3 sequence (DNA): TGTGCCTGTGACCCCTTCAGTACTGGTTATCTGTACACCGATAAACTCATCTTT. Its protein is CACDPFSTGYLYTDKLIF.